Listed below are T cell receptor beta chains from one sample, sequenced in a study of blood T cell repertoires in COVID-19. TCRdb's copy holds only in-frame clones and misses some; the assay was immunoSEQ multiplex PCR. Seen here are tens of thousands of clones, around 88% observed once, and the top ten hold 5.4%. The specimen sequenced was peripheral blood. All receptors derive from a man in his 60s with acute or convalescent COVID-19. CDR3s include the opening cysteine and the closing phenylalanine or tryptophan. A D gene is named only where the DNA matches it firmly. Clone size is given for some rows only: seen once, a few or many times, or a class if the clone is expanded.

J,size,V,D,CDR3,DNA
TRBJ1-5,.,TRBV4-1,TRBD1,CASSQDSTGVYQPQHF,TGCGCCAGCAGCCAAGATAGCACAGGGGTTTATCAGCCCCAGCATTTT
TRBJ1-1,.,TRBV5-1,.,CASSLQDRGTEAFF,TGCGCCAGCAGCTTGCAGGATAGGGGCACTGAAGCTTTCTTT
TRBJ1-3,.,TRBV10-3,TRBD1,CAIRQGQANSGNTIYF,TGTGCCATCAGACAGGGACAGGCGAACTCTGGAAACACCATATATTTT
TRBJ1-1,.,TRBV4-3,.,CASSPSAWERNTEAFF,TGCGCCAGCAGCCCCTCCGCGTGGGAGCGGAACACTGAAGCTTTCTTT
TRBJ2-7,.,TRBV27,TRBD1,CASSPGRDRGTYEQYF,TGTGCCAGCAGTCCCGGCCGGGACAGGGGTACCTACGAGCAGTACTTC
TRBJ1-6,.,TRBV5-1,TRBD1,CASSQAGQGGSPLHF,TGCGCCAGCAGCCAAGCCGGACAGGGCGGTTCACCCCTCCACTTT
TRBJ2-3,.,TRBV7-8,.,CASSGGVTDTQYF,TGTGCCAGCAGTGGCGGGGTCACAGATACGCAGTATTTT
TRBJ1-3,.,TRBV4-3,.,CASSQDSTARNTIYF,TGCGCCAGCAGCCAAGATTCCACAGCAAGAAACACCATATATTTT
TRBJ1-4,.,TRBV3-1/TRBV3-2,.,CASSQTDGGGARFF,TGTGCCAGCAGCCAGACTGACGGGGGAGGGGCGCGTTTTTTT
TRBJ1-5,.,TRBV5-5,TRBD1,CASSLVDRGGNQPQHF,TGTGCCAGCAGCTTGGTCGACAGGGGGGGGAATCAGCCCCAGCATTTT
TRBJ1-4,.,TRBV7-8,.,CASSFRGSEKLFF,TGTGCCAGCAGCTTCCGGGGTAGTGAAAAACTGTTTTTT
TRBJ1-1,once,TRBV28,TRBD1,CASSGTLSTRDRVWDF,TGTGCCAGCTCCGGAACTTTATCTACGAGGGACAGGGTGTGGGACTTT
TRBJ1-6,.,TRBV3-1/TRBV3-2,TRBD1,CASSLTGTANSPLHF,TGTGCCAGCAGCCTAACCGGGACAGCCAATTCACCCCTCCACTTT
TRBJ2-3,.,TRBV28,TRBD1,CASSLSGQGADTQYF,TGTGCCAGCAGTTTATCCGGACAGGGTGCAGATACGCAGTATTTT
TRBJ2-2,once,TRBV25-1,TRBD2,CASSSAGIHTGELFF,TGTGCCAGCAGCTCAGCGGGGATTCACACCGGGGAGCTGTTTTTT
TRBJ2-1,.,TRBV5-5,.,CASSLGQYNEQFF,TGTGCCAGCAGCTTGGGACAGTACAATGAGCAGTTCTTC
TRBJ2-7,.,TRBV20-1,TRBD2,CSASYRGGSYEQYF,TGCAGTGCTAGTTATCGCGGGGGGTCCTACGAGCAGTACTTC
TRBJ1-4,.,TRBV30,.,CAWSIQRTNEKLFF,TGTGCCTGGAGTATACAGAGAACTAATGAAAAACTGTTTTTT
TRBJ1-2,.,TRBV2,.,CASISVFNYGYTF,TGTGCCAGCATCTCAGTCTTTAACTATGGCTACACCTTC
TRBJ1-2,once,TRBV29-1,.,CSVRRQDSYYGYTF,TGCAGCGTTCGTCGACAGGACAGTTACTATGGCTACACCTTC
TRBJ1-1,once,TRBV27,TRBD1,CASRLGGGGLGDTEAFF,TGTGCCAGCCGATTAGGAGGGGGCGGATTGGGGGACACTGAAGCTTTCTTT
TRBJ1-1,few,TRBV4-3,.,CASSRSPVEGTVEAFF,TGCGCCAGCAGCCGATCCCCGGTGGAGGGCACCGTCGAAGCTTTCTTT
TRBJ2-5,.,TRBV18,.,CASFGVGRVQETQYF,TGTGCCAGCTTTGGGGTGGGGCGCGTCCAAGAGACCCAGTACTTC
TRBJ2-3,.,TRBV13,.,CASSTGQANTQYF,TGTGCCAGCAGCACCGGCCAGGCAAATACGCAGTATTTT
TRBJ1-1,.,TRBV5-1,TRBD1,CASSSGTLRQGRTEAFF,TGCGCCAGCAGCTCGGGTACTCTAAGACAGGGTAGGACTGAAGCTTTCTTT
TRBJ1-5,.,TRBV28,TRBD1,CASSPPDRVSNQPQHF,TGTGCCAGCAGTCCCCCGGACAGGGTTAGCAATCAGCCCCAGCATTTT
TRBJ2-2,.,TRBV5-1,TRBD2,CASSGTSGGAANTGELFF,TGCGCCAGCAGCGGTACTAGCGGGGGAGCGGCGAACACCGGGGAGCTGTTTTTT
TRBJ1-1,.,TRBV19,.,CASNLGGSYTEAFF,TGTGCCAGTAACCTTGGTGGCAGTTACACTGAAGCTTTCTTT
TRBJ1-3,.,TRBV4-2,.,CASSASPTIYF,TGTGCCAGCAGCGCGTCCCCCACCATATATTTT
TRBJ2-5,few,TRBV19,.,CASSTHRETQETQYF,TGTGCCAGTAGTACCCACAGGGAAACCCAAGAGACCCAGTACTTC
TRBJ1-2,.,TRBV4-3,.,CASSQGGRGGFYTF,TGCGCCAGCAGCCAAGGTGGACGTGGGGGCTTTTACACCTTC
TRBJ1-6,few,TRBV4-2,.,CASSQGEGFSPLHF,TGTGCCAGCAGCCAAGGGGAGGGATTTTCACCCCTCCACTTT
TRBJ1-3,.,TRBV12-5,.,CASGLDTGSSGNTIYF,TGTGCTAGTGGTTTGGATACAGGGAGCTCTGGAAACACCATATATTTT
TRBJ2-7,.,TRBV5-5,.,CASSFELSSYEQYF,TGTGCCAGCAGCTTCGAGCTAAGCTCCTACGAGCAGTACTTC
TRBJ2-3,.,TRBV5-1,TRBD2,CASSLLAGGPDTQYF,TGCGCCAGCAGTTTACTAGCGGGGGGCCCGGATACGCAGTATTTT
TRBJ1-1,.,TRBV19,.,CASSLGKGNTEAFF,TGTGCCAGTAGCCTCGGGAAGGGGAACACTGAAGCTTTCTTT
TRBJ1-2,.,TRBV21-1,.,CASNPPREMSGYTF,TGTGCCAGCAACCCCCCACGTGAAATGAGTGGCTACACCTTC
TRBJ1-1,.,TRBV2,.,CASIERYPTGNTEAFF,TGTGCCAGCATTGAGAGATACCCCACCGGGAACACTGAAGCTTTCTTT
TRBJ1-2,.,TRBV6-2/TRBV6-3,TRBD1,CASSPGQGVFGYTF,TGTGCCAGCAGCCCCGGACAGGGCGTCTTTGGCTACACCTTC
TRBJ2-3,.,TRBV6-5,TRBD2,CASSTAGRRTDTQYF,TGTGCCAGCAGTACAGCGGGGCGGCGTACAGATACGCAGTATTTT